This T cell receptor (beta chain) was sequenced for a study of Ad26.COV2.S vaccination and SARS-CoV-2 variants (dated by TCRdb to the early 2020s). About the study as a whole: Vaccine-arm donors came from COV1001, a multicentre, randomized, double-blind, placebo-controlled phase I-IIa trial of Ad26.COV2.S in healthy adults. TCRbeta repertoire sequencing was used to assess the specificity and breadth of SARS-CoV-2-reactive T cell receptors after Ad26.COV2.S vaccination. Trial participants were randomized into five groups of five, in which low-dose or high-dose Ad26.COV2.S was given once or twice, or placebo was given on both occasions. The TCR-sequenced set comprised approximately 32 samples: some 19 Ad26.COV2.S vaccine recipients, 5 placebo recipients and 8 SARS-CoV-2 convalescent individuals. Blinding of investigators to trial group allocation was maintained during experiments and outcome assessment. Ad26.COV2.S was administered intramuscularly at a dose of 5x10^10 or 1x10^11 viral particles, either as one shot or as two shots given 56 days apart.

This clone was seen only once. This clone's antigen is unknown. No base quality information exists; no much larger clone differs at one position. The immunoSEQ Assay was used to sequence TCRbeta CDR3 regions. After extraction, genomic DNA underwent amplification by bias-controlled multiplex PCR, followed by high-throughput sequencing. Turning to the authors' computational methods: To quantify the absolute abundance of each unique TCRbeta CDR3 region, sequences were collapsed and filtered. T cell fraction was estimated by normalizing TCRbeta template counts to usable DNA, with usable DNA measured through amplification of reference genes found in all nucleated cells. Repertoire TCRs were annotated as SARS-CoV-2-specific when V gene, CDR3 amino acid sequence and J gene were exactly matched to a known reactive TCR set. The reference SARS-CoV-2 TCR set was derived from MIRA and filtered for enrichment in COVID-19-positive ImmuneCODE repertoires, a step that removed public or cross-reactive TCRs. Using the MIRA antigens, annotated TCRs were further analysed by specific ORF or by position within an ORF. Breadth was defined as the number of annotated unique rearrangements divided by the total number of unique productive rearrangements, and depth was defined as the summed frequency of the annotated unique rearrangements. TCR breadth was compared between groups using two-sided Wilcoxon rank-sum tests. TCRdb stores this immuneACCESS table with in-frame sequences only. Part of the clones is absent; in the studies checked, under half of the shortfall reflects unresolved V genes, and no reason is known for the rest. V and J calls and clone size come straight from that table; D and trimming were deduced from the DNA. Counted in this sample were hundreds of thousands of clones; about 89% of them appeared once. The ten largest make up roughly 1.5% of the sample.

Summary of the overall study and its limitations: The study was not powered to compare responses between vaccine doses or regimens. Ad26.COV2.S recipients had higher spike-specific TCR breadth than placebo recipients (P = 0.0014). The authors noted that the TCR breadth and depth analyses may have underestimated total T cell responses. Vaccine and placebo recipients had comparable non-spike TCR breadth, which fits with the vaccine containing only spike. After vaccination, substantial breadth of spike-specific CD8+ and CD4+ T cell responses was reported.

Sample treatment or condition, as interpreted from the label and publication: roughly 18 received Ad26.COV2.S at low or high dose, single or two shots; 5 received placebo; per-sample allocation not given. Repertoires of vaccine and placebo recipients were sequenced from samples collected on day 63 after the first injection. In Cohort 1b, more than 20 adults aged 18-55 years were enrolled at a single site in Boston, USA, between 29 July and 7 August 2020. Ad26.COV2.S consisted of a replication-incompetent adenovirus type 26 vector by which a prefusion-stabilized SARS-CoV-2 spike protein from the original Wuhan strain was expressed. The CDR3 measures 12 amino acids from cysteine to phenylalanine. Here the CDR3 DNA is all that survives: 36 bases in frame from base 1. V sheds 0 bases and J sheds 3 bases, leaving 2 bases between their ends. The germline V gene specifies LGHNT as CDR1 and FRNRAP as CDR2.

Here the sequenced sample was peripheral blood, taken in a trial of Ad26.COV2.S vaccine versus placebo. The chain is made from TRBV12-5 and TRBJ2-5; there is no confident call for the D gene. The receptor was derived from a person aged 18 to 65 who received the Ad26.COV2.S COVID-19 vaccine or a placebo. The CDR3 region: CASGLVEETQYF. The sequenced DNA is TGTGCTAGTGGTTTGGTAGAAGAGACCCAGTACTTC. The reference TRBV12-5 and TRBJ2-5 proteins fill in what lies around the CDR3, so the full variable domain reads DARVTQTPRHKVTEMGQEVTMRCQPILGHNTVFWYRQTMMQGLELLAYFRNRAPLDDSGMPKDRFSAEMPDATLATLKIQPSEPRDSAVYFCASGLVEETQYFGPGTRLLVL.